The T cell receptor beta chain under discussion was sequenced for a study of T cell responses to AZD1222 COVID-19 vaccine. The overall study: Analysis merged second doses at about 4 or about 12 weeks. General study results and limits: In all cases, repertoires were sampled only after the peak T cell response. Females made up more of the donors, who were largely white British, and clonal diversity may have come out too low. Following two doses of AZD1222, Spike-specific TCR breadth and depth rose.

To note about this clone: Its antigen is unidentified.

The germline CDR1 and CDR2 sequences are SEHNR and FQNEAQ (reference sequence). CDR3 size: 19 residues. V was pared by 4 bases and J by 0 bases, with 9 bases of the junction left unmatched. This table comes from immunoSEQ multiplex PCR, and its TCRdb copy is limited to in-frame clones, with some not included. The repertoire holds about 170,000 clones, more than 90% seen once, with around 1.5% in the top ten. Sequenced material: peripheral blood, taken on day 0 of AZD1222 vaccination. The receptor's source is an adult in good health. The V and J genes are TRBV7-9 and TRBJ1-6; TRBD1 matches 10 bases. The CDR3 loop is CASSWGTGVRSSYNSPLHF. CDR3 DNA sequence: TGTGCCAGCAGCTGGGGGACAGGGGTCAGGAGCTCCTATAATTCACCCCTCCACTTT.